Below, 21 T cell receptor beta chains from the same sample are listed, as sequenced in a study of metastatic and nonmetastatic thyroid tumors. TCRdb called clones again from the PCR reads with MiXCR. The table has some 25,000 clones, roughly 18% seen once; the top ten hold about 4.2%. No treatment had been given to any patient before thyroid surgery. The sequenced sample consisted of blood. The receptors derive from a male donor with papillary thyroid cancer or a benign thyroid nodule (not recorded which). Some clones in this sample may be carry-over from other donors' samples.

This sequence joins TRBV6-2 or TRBV6-3 and TRBJ2-3; possible D gene TRBD2, 6 bases. The germline V gene encodes CDR1 MNHEY and CDR2 SVGEGT. CDR3 length: 12 amino acids. V was trimmed by 10 bases and J by 4 bases, leaving 12 bases between them. CDR3 in amino acids: CATGRSSDTQYF. The CDR3 DNA is TGTGCCACTGGGAGGAGCTCAGATACGCAGTATTTT.

The V and J genes are TRBV5-1 and TRBJ2-2; no reliable D call. CDR1 is SGHRS, CDR2 YFSETQ, per germline. The CDR3 is 13 residues long. The V end was cut by 3 bases, the J end by 4 bases, with 7 bases between. The CDR3 sequence is CASSSHFTGELFF. CDR3 coding DNA: TGCGCCAGCAGCTCACACTTCACCGGGGAGCTGTTTTTT.

This clone came up many times. This chain's CDR3 is CASSYGLQETQYF. In DNA, the CDR3 is TGTGCCAGCAGTTACGGCCTCCAAGAGACCCAGTACTTC. The genes are TRBV6-5 and TRBJ2-5; D is ambiguous. V lost 2 bases and J 1 base, leaving 5 bases between the germline ends. The germline CDR1 and CDR2 sequences are MNHEY and SVGAGI. The length of the CDR3 is 13 residues.

This clone was seen at least ten times. The CDR3 DNA is TGTGCCAGCAGTCACCGACAGCCCCCCCCCGAGAACTCTGGAAACACCATATATTTT. Translation: CASSHRQPPPENSGNTIYF. The V and J genes are TRBV6-5 and TRBJ1-3, with a tentative D call TRBD1 (5 bases). Looked up from germline, CDR1 is MNHEY and CDR2 is SVGAGI. The CDR3 has 19 residues. V was trimmed by 5 bases and J by 0 bases, leaving 23 bases between them.

This clone appeared many times. V usage is TRBV2 and J usage is TRBJ1-1; the D is unclear. V was clipped by 4 bases and J by 4 bases, with 7 bases between them. Germline CDR1 and CDR2: SNHLY and FYNNEI. This CDR3 is built from 12 residues. CDR3 nucleotides: TGTGCCAGCAGTGCAGGAGGCACTGAAGCTTTCTTT. The encoded protein is CASSAGGTEAFF.

In this sample, this clone turned up many times. This could be a read error, since a much larger clone is one nucleotide away. This chain links TRBV11-1 with TRBJ2-3; D not certain. Near its end, the DNA agrees better with TRBJ1-5, so the J call may be wrong. CDR1 is SGHAT, CDR2 FQDESV, per germline (reference sequence). The CDR3 runs 15 residues. CDR3 sequence reads: CASSQSEVVTDTQHF. The DNA for the CDR3 is TGTGCCAGCAGCCAGTCGGAGGTAGTAACAGATACGCAGCATTTT.

This clone was seen more than once but under ten times. The chain joins TRBV27 to TRBJ2-7; TRBD1 aligns across 7 bases. This CDR3 region has 19 residues. V gave up 5 bases and J gave up 3 bases; unmatched junction bases: 22. Germline CDR1 and CDR2: MNHEY and SMNVEV (reference sequence). The CDR3 DNA reads TGTGCCAGCAGTCAAACCGGGACAGCAAGGAATAAAAGCTACTACGAGCAGTACTTC. Protein product: CASSQTGTARNKSYYEQYF.

This clone was detected many times. This chain connects TRBV28 to TRBJ2-5; 11 nucleotides match TRBD2. The germline V gene has CDR1 MDHEN and CDR2 SYDVKM. The CDR3 runs 19 residues. With 5 bases clipped from V and 2 bases from J, the junction kept 16 bases outside the gene matches. CDR3 nucleotide sequence: TGTGCCAGCAGTCCCCCGACTAGCGGGATAGGGACCCCGCAAGAGACCCAGTACTTC. This translates into CASSPPTSGIGTPQETQYF.

This clone was observed a handful of times. The rearrangement links TRBV6-2 or TRBV6-3 to TRBJ2-7; weak D call: TRBD1 (5 bases). Germline V gene data show CDR1 as MNHEY and CDR2 as SVGEGT. This CDR3 has 13 residues. Trimming stripped 2 bases from V and 6 bases from J, with 11 bases between. CDR3 sequence: CASSYRGSGEQYF. The CDR3 DNA reads as TGTGCCAGCAGTTACAGGGGTTCGGGCGAGCAGTACTTC.

In this sample, this clone turned up a few times. This clone may be a read error of a much larger clone one base away. The chain carries TRBV6-9 and TRBJ2-5; maybe TRBD2 (6 bases). This CDR3 comprises 14 residues. Germline assignment: CDR1 MNHGY and CDR2 SVAAGI. CDR3 residues: CASSLPGVGETQCF. The CDR3 DNA sequence: TGTGCCAGCAGTTTACCGGGAGTAGGGGAGACCCAGTGCTTC.

This chain uses TRBV2 with TRBJ2-7, with 10 nucleotides matching TRBD2. CDR3 length: 14 residues. J was trimmed by 4 bases and V by 3 bases; bases with no gene match: 3. Germline CDR1 is SNHLY and CDR2 is FYNNEI. CDR3 DNA sequence: TGTGCCAGCAGTGAGTCTAGCGGGAGATACGAGCAGTACTTC. Protein: CASSESSGRYEQYF.

The V and J genes are TRBV2 and TRBJ2-1, with 11 bases matching TRBD1. CDR1 and CDR2 from the germline V gene are SNHLY and FYNNEI. CDR3 size: 15 residues. Germline trimming cut 8 bases from V and 7 bases from J; bases unmatched to any gene: 10. CDR3 amino acids: CASFPGQGAWNEQFF. The CDR3 region has the DNA TGTGCCAGCTTTCCCGGACAGGGGGCGTGGAATGAGCAGTTCTTC.

This chain uses TRBV20-1 with TRBJ2-3; 8 positions match TRBD2. The V segment lost 2 bases and the J segment 6 bases; nucleotides outside the gene matches: 19. CDR1 and CDR2 from the germline V gene are DFQATT and SNEGSKA (reference sequence). The CDR3 sequence is 18 residues long. Here the CDR3 reads CSARYLRGERELTDTQYF. In nucleotides, the CDR3 is TGCAGTGCTAGATATCTAAGAGGAGAGCGGGAGCTCACGGATACGCAGTATTTT.

In its sample, this clone was seen many times. This chain connects TRBV25-1 to TRBJ2-3; D not resolved. Between the trimmed V and J ends, which lost 6 bases and 5 bases, there was a span of 18 bases. This CDR3 spans 15 amino acids. Germline V gene lookup returns CDR1 MGHDK and CDR2 SYGVNS. The CDR3 nucleotides read TGTGCCAGCAGATCCGACACAGACAAAAGAGATACGCAGTATTTT. Its translation is CASRSDTDKRDTQYF.

This clone is medium-sized in the sample. The V and J genes are TRBV24-1 and TRBJ2-1, with D possibly matching TRBD2 (5 bases). Germline V lookup: CDR1 KGHDR, CDR2 SFDVKD. V was pared by 2 bases and J by 4 bases, with 8 bases between. The CDR3 has 14 residues. For the CDR3, the DNA is TGTGCCACCAGTGATTCCACGGGGTACAATGAGCAGTTCTTC. The encoded protein is CATSDSTGYNEQFF.

This clone showed up just a few times. CDR3 sequence reads: CASRGNSETQYF. The DNA of the CDR3 is TGTGCCAGCCGGGGGAACTCAGAGACCCAGTACTTC. The chain employs TRBV2 and TRBJ2-5; TRBD2 is a possible D gene (6 bases). The CDR3 consists of 12 residues. The germline V gene encodes CDR1 SNHLY and CDR2 FYNNEI. V was clipped by 8 bases and J by 4 bases, with 11 bases between them.

This clone has more than one count but fewer than ten. The rearrangement links TRBV27 to TRBJ2-1; 8 bases agree with TRBD2. The germline gives CDR1 MNHEY, CDR2 SMNVEV (reference sequence). After removal of 4 bases from V and 6 bases from J, the junction contained 2 bases not matched to a gene. This CDR3 is built from 13 residues. The CDR3, as DNA: TGTGCCAGCAGTTCGGGAGGGGCCAATGAGCAGTTCTTC. It yields the protein CASSSGGANEQFF.

About this clone: A read error may produce the germline difference seen at one junction end. The rearrangement uses TRBV7-8 and TRBJ1-5; 8 bases match TRBD1. Germline lookup yields CDR1 SGHVS and CDR2 FQNEAQ. The CDR3 sequence is 15 residues long. CDR3 in DNA: TGTGCCAGCAGCCCATCCGGGACAGGCAACCAGCCCCAGCATTTT. This translates into CASSPSGTGNQPQHF.

In this sample, this clone turned up many times. The V gene is TRBV11-1, the J gene TRBJ1-1, with 11 bases fitting TRBD1. The V gene end was trimmed by 5 bases and the J gene end by 5 bases; junction bases not matched to a gene: 10. CDR1 and CDR2 from the germline V gene are SGHAT and FQDESV (reference sequence). The CDR3 has 16 residues. DNA for the CDR3: TGTGCCAGCAGCCCGAGTTTTGGGACAGGGGGAACTGAAGCTTTCTTT. Residues: CASSPSFGTGGTEAFF. Full variable domain (outside the CDR3, taken from reference TRBV11-1 and TRBJ1-1): EAEVAQSPRYKITEKSQAVAFWCDPISGHATLYWYRQILGQGPELLVQFQDESVVDDSQLPKDRFSAERLKGVDSTLKIQPAELGDSAMYLCASSPSFGTGGTEAFFGQGTRLTVV.

The table lists this clone with many counts. This may be a read error: a much more frequent sequence differs by one nucleotide. This chain uses TRBV9 with TRBJ2-1; 9 nucleotides line up with TRBD1. Germline V gene data show CDR1 as SGDLS and CDR2 as YYNGEE. The CDR3 covers 16 residues. CDR3 in amino acids: CASGVAQASTGGEQFF. In DNA form, the CDR3 reads TGTGCCAGCGGCGTAGCCCAAGCCTCGACAGGGGGTGAGCAGTTCTTC. Looking up the rest from reference TRBV9 and TRBJ2-1 gives the full variable domain: DSGVTQTPKHLITATGQRVTLRCSPRSGDLSVYWYQQSLDQGLQFLIQYYNGEERAKGNILERFSAQQFPDLHSELNLSSLELGDSALYFCASGVAQASTGGEQFFGPGTRLTVL.

This clone is medium-sized by share. Written as DNA, the CDR3 is TGTGCCAGTAGTATACTGGCAGGGGGCACCGGGGAGCTGTTTTTT. Translation gives CASSILAGGTGELFF. The chain has TRBV19 and TRBJ2-2, with 7 bases identical to TRBD1. CDR3 length: 15 residues. Germline V CDR1 and CDR2: LNHDA, SQIVND (reference sequence). With V trimmed by 2 bases and J by 4 bases, 4 bases remained unmatched. Looking up the rest from reference TRBV19 and TRBJ2-2 gives the full variable domain: DGGITQSPKYLFRKEGQNVTLSCEQNLNHDAMYWYRQDPGQGLRLIYYSQIVNDFQKGDIAEGYSVSREKKESFPLTVTSAQKNPTAFYLCASSILAGGTGELFFGEGSRLTVL.